The present TCR beta chain was sequenced within a study of blood T cell repertoires in COVID-19 (dated by TCRdb to the early 2020s). About the study as a whole: Collaborator samples came from the United States, Italy and Spain and covered acute and convalescent phases of COVID-19. The prospective study material was composed of cDNA or gDNA derived from T cells, B-cell-depleted T cells, or PBMCs. The dataset comprised deeply sampled blood TCRbeta repertoires from subjects exposed to, actively infected with, or recovered from COVID-19. The repertoires were made available in a free public database intended to serve as a resource for research on the immune response to SARS-CoV-2. The samples were drawn from the first 160 participants of the ongoing ImmuneRACE study and from 1,254 subjects provided by 6 global collaborators. The sample metadata nearly always contained a de-identified subject ID, COVID-19 status, age in years and sex. Where available, HLA class I and class II types were obtained from metadata supplied by the sample provider rather than from assay-based typing.

TCRbeta CDR3 regions were amplified from genomic DNA using the immunoSEQ Assay, a bias-controlled multiplex PCR. The original pipeline was this. Nucleated cell counts per sample were estimated from amplification of reference gene primers within the assay. To quantify the absolute abundance of each unique TCRbeta CDR3 rearrangement, sequence reads were collapsed and filtered. For each sample, productive Simpson clonality was calculated as the square root of Simpson's diversity index across productive rearrangements. Held by TCRdb, this immuneACCESS table contains in-frame sequences only and omits some clones. Under half of the omission traces to an unresolved V gene where checked; the cause of the rest is unknown. That table furnishes V, J and clone size, whereas the DNA furnished D and trimming. Across this sample there are 400,000 to 500,000 clones, with roughly 88% seen only once. The top ten constitute more than 1.4% of the sample.

Inclusive of the bounding cysteine and phenylalanine, the CDR3 is 15 residues long. The kept DNA is CDR3 alone, 45 bases in frame from the first base. For CDR1 and CDR2, the germline V gene lists SGHRS and YFSETQ. V and J are trimmed by 4 bases and 3 bases, and the gene matches miss 9 bases of the junction. Each collaborating institution followed its own protocols to collect whole blood in K2EDTA tubes. For TCRbeta analysis, collaborators shipped samples in one of three forms: frozen whole blood, isolated PBMCs, or DNA extracted from either of those sample types. Results the study describes overall, beyond this receptor: Clinical and demographic metadata were provided uncurated, with the amount varying by source and participant.

Details on this clone: The target of this receptor is not known. No much larger clone exists at a distance of one base, and base qualities are not known.

The sequence links TRBV5-1 to TRBJ1-2, with 7 junctional bases fitting TRBD1. The source is a woman in her thirties with active or convalescent COVID-19. Sequencing used peripheral blood. This receptor carries the CDR3 CASSTGQLDYYGYTF. At the DNA level, the sequence is TGCGCCAGCAGCACGGGACAGCTAGACTACTATGGCTACACCTTC.